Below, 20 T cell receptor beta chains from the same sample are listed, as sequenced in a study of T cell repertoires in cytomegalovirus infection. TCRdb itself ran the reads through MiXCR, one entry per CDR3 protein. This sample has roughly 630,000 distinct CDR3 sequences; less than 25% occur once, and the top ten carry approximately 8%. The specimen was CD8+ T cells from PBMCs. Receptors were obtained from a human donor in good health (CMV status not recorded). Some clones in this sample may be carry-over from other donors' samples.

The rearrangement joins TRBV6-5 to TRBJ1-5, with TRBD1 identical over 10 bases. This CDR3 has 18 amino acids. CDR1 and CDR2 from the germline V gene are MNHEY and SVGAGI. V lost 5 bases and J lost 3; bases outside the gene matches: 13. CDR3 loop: CASSPRIPDRGLNQPQHF. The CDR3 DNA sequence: TGTGCCAGCAGTCCCAGAATCCCCGACAGGGGGCTCAATCAGCCCCAGCATTTT.

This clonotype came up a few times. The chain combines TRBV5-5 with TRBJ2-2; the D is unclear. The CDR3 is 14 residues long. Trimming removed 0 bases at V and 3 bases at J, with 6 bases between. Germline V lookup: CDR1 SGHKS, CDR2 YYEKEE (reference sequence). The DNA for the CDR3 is TGTGCCAGCAGCTTGGCCACTGACACCGGGGAGCTGTTTTTT. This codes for CASSLATDTGELFF.

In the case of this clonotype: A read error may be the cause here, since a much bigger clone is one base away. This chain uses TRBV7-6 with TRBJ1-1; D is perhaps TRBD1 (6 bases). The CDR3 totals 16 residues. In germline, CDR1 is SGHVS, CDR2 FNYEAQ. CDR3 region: CVSSLARGQLDTEAFF. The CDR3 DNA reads TGTGTCAGCAGCTTAGCGCGGGGGCAATTGGACACTGAAGCTTTCTTT.

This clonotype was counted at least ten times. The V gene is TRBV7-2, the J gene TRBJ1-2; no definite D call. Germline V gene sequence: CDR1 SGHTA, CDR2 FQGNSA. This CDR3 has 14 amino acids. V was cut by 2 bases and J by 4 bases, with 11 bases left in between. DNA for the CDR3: TGTGCCAGCAGCTTAACGACATCCCCCTATGGCTACACCTTC. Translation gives CASSLTTSPYGYTF. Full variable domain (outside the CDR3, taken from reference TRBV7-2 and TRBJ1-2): GAGVSQSPSNKVTEKGKDVELRCDPISGHTALYWYRQSLGQGLEFLIYFQGNSAPDKSGLPSDRFSAERTGGSVSTLTIQRTQQEDSAVYLCASSLTTSPYGYTFGSGTRLTVV.

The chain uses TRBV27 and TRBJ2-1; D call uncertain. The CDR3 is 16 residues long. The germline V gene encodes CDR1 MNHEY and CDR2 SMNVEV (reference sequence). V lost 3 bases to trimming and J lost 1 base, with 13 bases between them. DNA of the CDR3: TGTGCCAGCAGTTTCCCGGGCCCCCGGTCCTACAATGAGCAGTTCTTC. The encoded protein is CASSFPGPRSYNEQFF.

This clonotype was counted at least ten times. The CDR3 region has the DNA TGTGCCAGCACCCCGACAGAAACCGAGCAGTTCTTC. Translated: CASTPTETEQFF. The chain uses TRBV7-2 and TRBJ2-1; TRBD1 is a possible D gene (5 bases). CDR3 size: 12 residues. Trimming left V 7 bases short and J 10 bases short, with 14 bases between. The germline V gene encodes CDR1 SGHTA and CDR2 FQGNSA.

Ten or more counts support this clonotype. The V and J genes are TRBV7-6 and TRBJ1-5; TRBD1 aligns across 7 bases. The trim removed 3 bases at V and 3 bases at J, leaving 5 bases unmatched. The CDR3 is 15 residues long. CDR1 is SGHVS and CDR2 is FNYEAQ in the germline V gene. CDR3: CASSFEQGINQPQHF. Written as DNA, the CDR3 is TGTGCCAGCAGCTTCGAACAGGGGATCAATCAGCCCCAGCATTTT.

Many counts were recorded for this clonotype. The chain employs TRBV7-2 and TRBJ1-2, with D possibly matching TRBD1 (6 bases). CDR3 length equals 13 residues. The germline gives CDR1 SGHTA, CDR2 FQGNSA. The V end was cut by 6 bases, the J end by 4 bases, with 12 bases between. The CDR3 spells CASRPQGTYGYTF. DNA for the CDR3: TGTGCCAGCAGACCCCAGGGGACCTATGGCTACACCTTC.

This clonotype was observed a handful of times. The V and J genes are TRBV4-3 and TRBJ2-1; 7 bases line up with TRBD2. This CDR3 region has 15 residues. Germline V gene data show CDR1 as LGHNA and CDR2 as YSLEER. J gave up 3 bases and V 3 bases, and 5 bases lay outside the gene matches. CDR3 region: CASSQQGGFYNEQFF. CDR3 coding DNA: TGCGCCAGCAGCCAGCAGGGAGGGTTCTACAATGAGCAGTTCTTC.

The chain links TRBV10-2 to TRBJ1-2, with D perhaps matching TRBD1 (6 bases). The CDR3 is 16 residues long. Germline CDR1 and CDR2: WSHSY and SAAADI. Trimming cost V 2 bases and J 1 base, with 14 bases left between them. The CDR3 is CASSEAPTGYNYGYTF. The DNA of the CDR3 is TGCGCCAGCAGTGAGGCGCCGACAGGTTATAACTATGGCTACACCTTC.

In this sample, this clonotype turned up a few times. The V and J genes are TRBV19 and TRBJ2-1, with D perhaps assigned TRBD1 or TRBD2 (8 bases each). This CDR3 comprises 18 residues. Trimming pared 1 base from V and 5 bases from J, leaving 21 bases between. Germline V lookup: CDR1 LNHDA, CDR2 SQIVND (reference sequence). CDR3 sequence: CASSIAFRGRGEDNEQFF. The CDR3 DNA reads TGTGCCAGTAGTATAGCTTTCAGGGGGCGGGGGGAAGACAATGAGCAGTTCTTC.

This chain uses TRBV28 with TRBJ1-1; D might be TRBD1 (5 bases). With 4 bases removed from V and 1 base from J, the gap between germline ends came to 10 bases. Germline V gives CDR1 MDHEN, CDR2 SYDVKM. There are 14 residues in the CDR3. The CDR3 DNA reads TGTGCCAGCAGTTCATTGGGGACGAACACTGAAGCTTTCTTT. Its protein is CASSSLGTNTEAFF.

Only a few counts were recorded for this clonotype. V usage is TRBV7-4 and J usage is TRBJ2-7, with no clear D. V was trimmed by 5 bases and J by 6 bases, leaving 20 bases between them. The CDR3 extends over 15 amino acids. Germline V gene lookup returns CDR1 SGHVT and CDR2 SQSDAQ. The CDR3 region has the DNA TGTGCCAGCAGCCTCGAAGGATTCGGTTCAACCGAGCAGTACTTC. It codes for CASSLEGFGSTEQYF.

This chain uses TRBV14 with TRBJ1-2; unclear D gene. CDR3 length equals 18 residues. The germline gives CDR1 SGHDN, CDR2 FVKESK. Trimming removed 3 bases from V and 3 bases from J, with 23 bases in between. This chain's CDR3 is CASSHSRPERRSYYGYTF. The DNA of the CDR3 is TGTGCCAGCAGCCACTCCCGTCCCGAGAGGAGGAGTTACTATGGCTACACCTTC.

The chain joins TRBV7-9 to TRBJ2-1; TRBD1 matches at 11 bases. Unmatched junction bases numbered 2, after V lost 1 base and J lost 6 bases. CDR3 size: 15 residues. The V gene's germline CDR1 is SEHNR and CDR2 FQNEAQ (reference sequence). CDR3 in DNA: TGTGCCAGCAGCTTAGGGACAGGGGGCTTCAATGAGCAGTTCTTC. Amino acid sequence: CASSLGTGGFNEQFF.

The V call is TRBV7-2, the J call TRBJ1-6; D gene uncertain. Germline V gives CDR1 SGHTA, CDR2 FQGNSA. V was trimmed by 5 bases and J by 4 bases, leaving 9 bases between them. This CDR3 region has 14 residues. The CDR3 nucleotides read TGTGCCAGCAGCCCTCTACAGTATAATTCACCCCTCCACTTT. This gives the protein CASSPLQYNSPLHF.

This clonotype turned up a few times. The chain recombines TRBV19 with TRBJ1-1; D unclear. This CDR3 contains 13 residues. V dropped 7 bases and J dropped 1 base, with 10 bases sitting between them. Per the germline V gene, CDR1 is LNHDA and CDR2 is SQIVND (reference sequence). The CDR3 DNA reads TGTGCCAGTATAGCAGATGCGAACACTGAAGCTTTCTTT. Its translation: CASIADANTEAFF.

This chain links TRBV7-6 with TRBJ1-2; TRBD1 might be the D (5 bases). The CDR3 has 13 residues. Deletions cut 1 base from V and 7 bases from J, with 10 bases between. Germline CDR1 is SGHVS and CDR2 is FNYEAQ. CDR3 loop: CASSLGEGSGYTF. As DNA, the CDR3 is TGTGCCAGCAGCTTAGGGGAGGGGTCTGGCTACACCTTC.

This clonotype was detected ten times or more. The CDR3 DNA reads TGTGCCAGCAGTTTCGGATCTCCGGTAACTGAAGCTTTCTTT. Its protein is CASSFGSPVTEAFF. The V gene is TRBV12-3 or TRBV12-4, the J gene TRBJ1-1; D remains ambiguous. With 3 bases removed from V and 5 bases from J, the gap between germline ends came to 13 bases. CDR3 length equals 14 residues.

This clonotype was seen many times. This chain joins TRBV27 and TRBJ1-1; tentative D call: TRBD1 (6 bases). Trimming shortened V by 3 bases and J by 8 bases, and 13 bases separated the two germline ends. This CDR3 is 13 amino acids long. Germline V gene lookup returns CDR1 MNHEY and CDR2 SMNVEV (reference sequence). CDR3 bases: TGTGCCAGCAGTTTCTTAGACAGGAACGAAGCTTTCTTT. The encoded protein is CASSFLDRNEAFF.